The TCR beta chain under discussion was sequenced for a study of response to subunit inactivated influenza vaccine. V lost 4 bases, J lost 1 base, and 12 bases lay in between. Germline lookup yields CDR1 KGHDR and CDR2 SFDVKD. This CDR3 has 15 residues. General observations from the study: Authors suggested each seasonal flu vaccination may recruit only limited numbers of new T cells.

One entry per CDR3 protein, called by TCRdb with MiXCR from the RT-PCR reads. The table includes approximately 500,000 distinct CDR3 sequences, less than 15% detected once. Worth noting for this clonotype: The antigen remains undetermined.

The specimen comprised PBMCs from blood, sampled 11 to 12 days after vaccination. The chain employs TRBV24-1 and TRBJ1-1, with TRBD1 as a possible D gene (5 bases). This receptor was obtained from a man in his fifties who received an inactivated influenza vaccine. The CDR3 DNA reads as TGTGCCACCAGTGACGGAAGACAGAAGAACACTGAAGCTTTCTTT. This codes for CATSDGRQKNTEAFF.